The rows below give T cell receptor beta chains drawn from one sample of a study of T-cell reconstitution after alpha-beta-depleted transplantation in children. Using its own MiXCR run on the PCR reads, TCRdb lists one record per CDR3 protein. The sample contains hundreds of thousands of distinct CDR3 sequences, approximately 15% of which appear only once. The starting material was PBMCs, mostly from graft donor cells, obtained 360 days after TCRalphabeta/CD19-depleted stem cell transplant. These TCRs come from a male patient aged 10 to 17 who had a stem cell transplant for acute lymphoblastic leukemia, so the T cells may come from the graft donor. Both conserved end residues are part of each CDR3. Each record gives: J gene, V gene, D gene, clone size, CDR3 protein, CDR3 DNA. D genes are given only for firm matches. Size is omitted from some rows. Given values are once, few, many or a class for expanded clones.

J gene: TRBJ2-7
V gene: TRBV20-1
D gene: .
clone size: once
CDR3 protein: CCARGFWDKSYEQYF
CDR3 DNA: TGCTGTGCTAGAGGATTTTGGGACAAGTCCTACGAGCAGTACTTC

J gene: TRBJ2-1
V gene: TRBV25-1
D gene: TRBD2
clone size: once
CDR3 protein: CASSEYRLEAGGPRNEQFF
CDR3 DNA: TGTGCCAGCAGTGAATATCGTTTGGAAGCGGGAGGGCCGCGCAATGAGCAGTTCTTC

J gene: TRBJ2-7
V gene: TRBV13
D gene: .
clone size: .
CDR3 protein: CASSFPSETHEQYF
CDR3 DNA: TGTGCCAGCAGCTTTCCTAGCGAGACCCACGAGCAGTACTTC

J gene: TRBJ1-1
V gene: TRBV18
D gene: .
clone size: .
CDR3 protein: CASSPRPKNTEAFF
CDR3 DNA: TGTGCCAGCTCACCACGACCCAAAAACACTGAAGCTTTCTTT

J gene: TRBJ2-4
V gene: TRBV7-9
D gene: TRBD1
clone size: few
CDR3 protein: CASSNRPGTGAKNIQYF
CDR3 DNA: TGTGCCAGCAGCAACCGCCCCGGGACAGGAGCGAAAAACATTCAGTACTTC

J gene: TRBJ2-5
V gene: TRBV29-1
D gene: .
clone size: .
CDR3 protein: CSVIPLGFGEETQYF
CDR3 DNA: TGCAGCGTTATACCACTGGGATTCGGGGAAGAGACCCAGTACTTC

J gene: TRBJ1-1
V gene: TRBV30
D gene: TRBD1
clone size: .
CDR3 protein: CAWSSGTGYNAEAFF
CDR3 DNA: TGTGCCTGGAGTTCCGGGACAGGGTATAACGCTGAAGCTTTCTTT

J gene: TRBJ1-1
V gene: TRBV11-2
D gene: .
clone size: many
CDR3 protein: CASSPGTQGRNTEAFF
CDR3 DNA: TGTGCCAGCAGCCCGGGGACACAGGGTAGGAACACTGAAGCTTTCTTT

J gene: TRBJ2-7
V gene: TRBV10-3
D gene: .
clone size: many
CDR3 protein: CAISDGASSSYEQYF
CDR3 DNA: TGTGCCATCAGTGACGGGGCATCAAGCTCTTACGAGCAGTACTTC

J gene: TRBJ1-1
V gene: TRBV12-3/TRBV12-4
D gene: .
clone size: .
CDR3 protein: CASSFGRLAEAFF
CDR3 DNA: TGTGCCAGCAGTTTCGGGAGGCTGGCTGAAGCTTTCTTT

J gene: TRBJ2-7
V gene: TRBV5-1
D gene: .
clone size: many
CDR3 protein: CASSPGRNSYEQYF
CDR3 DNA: TGCGCCAGCAGCCCAGGACGGAACTCCTACGAGCAGTACTTC

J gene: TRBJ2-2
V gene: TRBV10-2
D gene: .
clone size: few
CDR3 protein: CASSDRSVGPGELFF
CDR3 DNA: TGCGCCAGCAGTGATCGTTCGGTGGGGCCCGGGGAGCTGTTTTTT

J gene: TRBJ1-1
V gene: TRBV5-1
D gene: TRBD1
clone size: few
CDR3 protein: CASSRDRGEAFF
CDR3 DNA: TGCGCCAGCAGCCGCGACAGGGGCGAAGCTTTCTTT

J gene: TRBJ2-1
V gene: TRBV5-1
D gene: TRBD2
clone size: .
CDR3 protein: CASSPGLAGAFYNEQFF
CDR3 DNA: TGCGCCAGCAGCCCGGGACTAGCGGGAGCCTTCTACAATGAGCAGTTCTTC

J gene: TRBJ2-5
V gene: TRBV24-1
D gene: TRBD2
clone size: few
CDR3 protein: CATSDPGTSGSETQYF
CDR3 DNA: TGTGCCACCAGTGACCCAGGGACTAGCGGGAGTGAGACCCAGTACTTC

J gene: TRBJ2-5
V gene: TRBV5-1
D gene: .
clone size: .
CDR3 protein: CASSLLGTPSRETQYF
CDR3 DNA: TGCGCCAGCAGCTTGTTGGGGACACCCTCCAGAGAGACCCAGTACTTC

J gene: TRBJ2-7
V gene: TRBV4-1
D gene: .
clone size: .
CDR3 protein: CASSQDSRGEQYF
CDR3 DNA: TGCGCCAGCAGCCAAGATTCACGCGGCGAGCAGTACTTC

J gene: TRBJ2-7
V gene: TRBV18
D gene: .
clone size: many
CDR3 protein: CASSGGSSYEQYF
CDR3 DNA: TGTGCCAGCTCTGGGGGGTCCTCCTACGAGCAGTACTTC

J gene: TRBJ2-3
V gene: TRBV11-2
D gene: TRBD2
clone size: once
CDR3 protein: CASSLYFPGLAGGPSTDTQYF
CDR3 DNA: TGTGCCAGCAGCTTATATTTCCCCGGACTAGCGGGAGGGCCGAGCACAGATACGCAGTATTTT

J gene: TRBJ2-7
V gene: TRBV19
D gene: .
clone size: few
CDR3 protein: CASSITGIGYEQYF
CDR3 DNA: TGTGCCAGTAGTATAACCGGGATCGGCTACGAGCAGTACTTC

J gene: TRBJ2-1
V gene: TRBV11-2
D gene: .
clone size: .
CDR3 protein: CASNPWPTSGAFDNEQFF
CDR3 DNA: TGTGCCAGCAATCCTTGGCCTACCAGCGGAGCCTTCGACAATGAGCAGTTCTTC

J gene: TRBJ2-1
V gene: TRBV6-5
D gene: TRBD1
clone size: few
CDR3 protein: CASSRSTGYNEQFF
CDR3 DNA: TGTGCCAGCAGTAGGTCGACAGGGTACAATGAGCAGTTCTTC

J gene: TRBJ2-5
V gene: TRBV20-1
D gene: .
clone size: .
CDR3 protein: CSARDPGGGGKGQTQYF
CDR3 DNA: TGCAGTGCTAGAGATCCCGGGGGCGGGGGCAAAGGTCAGACCCAGTACTTC

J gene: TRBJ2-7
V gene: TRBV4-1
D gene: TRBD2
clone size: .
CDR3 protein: CASSHYLAGDLYEQYF
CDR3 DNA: TGCGCCAGCAGCCATTACCTAGCGGGCGACCTCTACGAGCAGTACTTC

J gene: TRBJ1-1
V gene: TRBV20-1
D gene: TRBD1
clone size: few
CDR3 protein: CSAGPGQGYSEAFF
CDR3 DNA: TGCAGTGCTGGCCCGGGACAGGGGTATTCTGAAGCTTTCTTT

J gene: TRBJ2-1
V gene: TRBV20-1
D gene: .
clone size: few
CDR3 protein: CSAPPSYNEQFF
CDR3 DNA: TGCAGTGCTCCCCCCTCCTACAATGAGCAGTTCTTC

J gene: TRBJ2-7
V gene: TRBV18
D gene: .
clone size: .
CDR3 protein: CASSPLEGLSSYEQYF
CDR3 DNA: TGTGCCAGCTCACCCCTGGAAGGGTTGAGCTCCTACGAGCAGTACTTC

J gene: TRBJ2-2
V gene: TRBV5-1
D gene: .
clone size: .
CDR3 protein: CASSLDGRTGELFF
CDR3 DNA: TGCGCCAGCAGCTTGGACGGGAGAACCGGGGAGCTGTTTTTT

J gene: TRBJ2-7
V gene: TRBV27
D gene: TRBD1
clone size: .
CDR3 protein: CASSFAFKGQGINEQYF
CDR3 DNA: TGTGCCAGCAGTTTCGCCTTTAAGGGACAGGGTATCAACGAGCAGTACTTC

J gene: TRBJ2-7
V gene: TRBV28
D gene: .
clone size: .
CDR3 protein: CASSLKFYEQYF
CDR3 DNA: TGTGCCAGCAGTCTGAAATTTTACGAGCAGTACTTC

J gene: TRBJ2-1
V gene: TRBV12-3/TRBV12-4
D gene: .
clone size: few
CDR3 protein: CASSLLPVMRFF
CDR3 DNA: TGTGCCAGCAGTCTCCTCCCAGTTATGCGGTTCTTC

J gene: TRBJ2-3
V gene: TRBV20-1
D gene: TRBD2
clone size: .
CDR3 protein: CSARPLAESRTDTQYF
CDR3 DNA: TGCAGTGCTAGACCCCTAGCGGAGTCGAGGACAGATACGCAGTATTTT

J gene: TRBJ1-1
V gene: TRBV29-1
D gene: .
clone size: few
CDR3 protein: CSVDTGRGSTEAFF
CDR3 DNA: TGCAGCGTTGACACAGGCAGGGGTAGCACTGAAGCTTTCTTT

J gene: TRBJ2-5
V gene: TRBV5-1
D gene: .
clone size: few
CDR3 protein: CASSSTWGLAETQYF
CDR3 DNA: TGCGCCAGCAGCTCGACGTGGGGGTTGGCGGAGACCCAGTACTTC

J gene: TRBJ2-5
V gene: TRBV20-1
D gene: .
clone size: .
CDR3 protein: CSARGPPHQETQYF
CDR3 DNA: TGCAGTGCCAGAGGGCCCCCCCATCAAGAGACCCAGTACTTC

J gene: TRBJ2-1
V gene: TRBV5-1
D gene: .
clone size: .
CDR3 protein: CASSLLPGPYNEQFF
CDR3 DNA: TGCGCCAGCAGCTTACTCCCTGGTCCCTACAATGAGCAGTTCTTC

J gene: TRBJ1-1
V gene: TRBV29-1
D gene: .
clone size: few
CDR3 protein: CSPRRRSEAFF
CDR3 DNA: TGCAGCCCCCGTCGGAGGTCTGAAGCTTTCTTT

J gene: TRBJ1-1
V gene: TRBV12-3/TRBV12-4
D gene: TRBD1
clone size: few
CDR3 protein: CASRTGQRSEAFF
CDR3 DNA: TGTGCCAGCAGGACGGGACAGAGATCCGAAGCTTTCTTT

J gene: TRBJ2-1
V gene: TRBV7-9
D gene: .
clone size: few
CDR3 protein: CASSTSRGANEQFF
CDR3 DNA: TGTGCCAGCAGCACCTCCCGGGGGGCCAATGAGCAGTTCTTC

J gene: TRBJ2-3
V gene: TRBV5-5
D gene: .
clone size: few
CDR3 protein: CASSLGPTSTDTQYF
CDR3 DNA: TGTGCCAGCAGCTTGGGCCCAACTAGCACAGATACGCAGTATTTT

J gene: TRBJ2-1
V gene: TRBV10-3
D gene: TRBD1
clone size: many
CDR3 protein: CAISDGTGDYNEQFF
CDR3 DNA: TGTGCCATCAGTGATGGGACAGGGGACTACAATGAGCAGTTCTTC

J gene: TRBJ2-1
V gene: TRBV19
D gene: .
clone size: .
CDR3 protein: CATGVHEQFF
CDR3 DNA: TGTGCCACAGGGGTCCATGAGCAGTTCTTC

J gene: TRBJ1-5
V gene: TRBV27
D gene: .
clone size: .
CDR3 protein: CATDRQYSNQPQHF
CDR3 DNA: TGTGCCACCGACCGACAGTATAGCAATCAGCCCCAGCATTTT

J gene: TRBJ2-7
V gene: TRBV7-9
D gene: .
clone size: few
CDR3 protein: CASSLGEGWNEQYF
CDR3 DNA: TGTGCCAGCAGCTTAGGGGAAGGGTGGAACGAGCAGTACTTC

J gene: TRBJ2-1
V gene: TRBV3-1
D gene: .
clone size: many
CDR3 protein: CASSQGRASGNEQFF
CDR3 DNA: TGTGCCAGCAGCCAAGGACGGGCTTCGGGGAATGAGCAGTTCTTC

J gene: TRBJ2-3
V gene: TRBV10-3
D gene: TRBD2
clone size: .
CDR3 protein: CAISESMWAREDLSSTDTQYF
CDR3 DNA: TGTGCCATCAGTGAGTCGATGTGGGCGCGGGAGGACCTCTCTAGCACAGATACGCAGTATTTT

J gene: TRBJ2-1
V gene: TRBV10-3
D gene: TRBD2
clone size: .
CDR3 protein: CAISETGGSDNEQFF
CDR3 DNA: TGTGCCATCAGTGAGACGGGAGGGTCGGACAATGAGCAGTTCTTC

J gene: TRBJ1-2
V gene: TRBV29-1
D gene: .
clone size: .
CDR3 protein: CSAGQSGYTF
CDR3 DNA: TGCAGCGCCGGGCAGTCGGGCTACACCTTC

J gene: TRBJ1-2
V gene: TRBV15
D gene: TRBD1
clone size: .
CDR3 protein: CATSSRDRPNYGYTF
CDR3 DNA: TGTGCCACCAGCTCCCGGGACAGGCCTAACTATGGCTACACCTTC